These 25 T cell receptor beta chains share one sample of origin, sequenced in a study of early T cells in non-severe SARS-CoV-2 infection. MiXCR, applied by TCRdb to the 5' RACE reads, yields one record per CDR3 protein. The sample consists of fewer than 50,000 distinct CDR3 sequences, 6.1% of them appearing once. The sample consisted of whole blood. The receptors derive from an adult who was a healthcare worker with PCR-confirmed SARS-CoV-2 infection or an uninfected control (not recorded which).

This clonotype was picked up a small number of times. The chain combines TRBV20-1 with TRBJ2-2; TRBD2 aligns across 8 bases. The CDR3 is 15 residues long. Germline values: CDR1 DFQATT, CDR2 SNEGSKA (reference sequence). The junction had 6 bases not matched to a gene; V was cut back by 3 bases and J by 3 bases. Written as DNA, the CDR3 is TGCAGTGCTAGTCGGGGGGGCGCGGACACCGGGGAGCTGTTTTTT. It is translated as CSASRGGADTGELFF.

The rearrangement joins TRBV5-5 to TRBJ1-1, with TRBD1 matching over 8 bases. The ends lost 2 bases at V and 6 bases at J; junction bases unmatched: 3. The CDR3 runs 13 residues. Germline CDR1 and CDR2: SGHKS and YYEKEE (reference sequence). DNA of the CDR3: TGTGCCAGCAGCTTACCAGGGGGCCCTGAAGCTTTCTTT. Its translation is CASSLPGGPEAFF.

The genes are TRBV20-1 and TRBJ1-6; TRBD1 agrees at 11 bases. CDR1 and CDR2 from the germline V gene are DFQATT and SNEGSKA (reference sequence). Trimming removed 3 bases from V and 0 bases from J; junction bases left unmatched: 10. The CDR3 covers 19 residues. CDR3 loop: CSARSPGQGESSYNSPLHF. The CDR3 region has the DNA TGCAGTGCTAGGAGCCCGGGACAGGGGGAGAGCTCCTATAATTCACCCCTCCACTTT.

This clonotype was seen more than once but under ten times. The chain uses TRBV10-1 and TRBJ2-7; D might be TRBD2 (7 bases). The CDR3 loop spans 15 amino acids. V lost 6 bases and J 2 bases, leaving 17 bases between the germline ends. Germline V gene lookup returns CDR1 WNHNN and CDR2 SYGVQD (reference sequence). The CDR3 DNA reads as TGCGCCAGCAGGCAGAGGGGAGGGACACCCTACGAGCAGTACTTC. This encodes CASRQRGGTPYEQYF.

This clonotype was seen repeatedly, ten times or more. The chain has TRBV4-1 and TRBJ2-1; D gene ambiguous. Germline values: CDR1 MGHRA, CDR2 YSYEKL. CDR3 length equals 14 residues. V was shortened by 2 bases and J by 2 bases, with 7 bases between the two germline ends. CDR3 residues: CASSQRQPYNEQFF. For the CDR3, the DNA is TGCGCCAGCAGCCAACGGCAGCCCTACAATGAGCAGTTCTTC.

In its sample, this clonotype was seen many times. The chain recombines TRBV23-1 with TRBJ2-2, with 7 bases matching TRBD2. TRBV23-1 is marked as an open reading frame, function uncertain. The trim removed 8 bases at V and 6 bases at J, leaving 9 bases unmatched. This CDR3 is built from 14 residues. CDR3 DNA: TGCGCCAGCGGACTAGGTGGTGTCGCCGGGGAGCTGTTTTTT. This codes for CASGLGGVAGELFF.

This clonotype showed up many times. J is TRBJ2-3 and V is TRBV5-1, with TRBD2 matching over 11 bases. The CDR3 spans 16 residues. The ends lost 4 bases at V and 0 bases at J; junction bases unmatched: 4. Per the germline V gene, CDR1 is SGHRS and CDR2 is YFSETQ. The CDR3 loop reads CASSPGLAVSTDTQYF. The CDR3 DNA sequence: TGCGCCAGCAGCCCGGGACTAGCGGTGAGCACAGATACGCAGTATTTT.

This clonotype was observed a few times. The chain combines TRBV20-1 with TRBJ1-6; possible D gene TRBD1, 5 bases. Per the germline V gene, CDR1 is DFQATT and CDR2 is SNEGSKA (reference sequence). The CDR3 has 13 amino acids. Here the CDR3 DNA reads TGCAGCACCGTTGGGGGGTCAAATTCACCCCTCCACTTT. Translating gives CSTVGGSNSPLHF.

For this clonotype: A read error is possible here, since a much larger clone lies one base away. This chain joins TRBV5-4 and TRBJ2-5; D is perhaps TRBD2 (6 bases). The CDR3 extends over 16 amino acids. The V gene lost 4 bases and the J gene lost 1 base, with 17 bases spanning the gap. Germline V gene lookup returns CDR1 SGHNT and CDR2 YYREEE (reference sequence). Here the CDR3 reads CASSAGSEGGQETQYF. The CDR3 DNA follows: TGTGCCAGCAGCGCCGGGAGCGAGGGAGGCCAAGAGACCCAGTACTTC.

V and J are TRBV7-9 and TRBJ2-2; 12 nucleotides agree with TRBD2. After removal of 6 bases from V and 4 bases from J, the junction contained 9 bases not matched to a gene. The CDR3 totals 17 residues. CDR1 is SEHNR, CDR2 FQNEAQ, per germline (reference sequence). The CDR3 is CASSSLAGGSATGELFF. As DNA, the CDR3 is TGTGCCAGCAGTTCACTAGCGGGGGGCTCGGCCACCGGGGAGCTGTTTTTT.

There are a few counts of this clonotype. The chain couples TRBV7-6 to TRBJ2-5; 11 bases fit TRBD1. Germline assignment: CDR1 SGHVS and CDR2 FNYEAQ. V gave up 0 bases and J gave up 6 bases; unmatched junction bases: 6. This CDR3 has 16 amino acids. CDR3 in DNA: TGTGCCAGCAGCTTAGCGGCGGGGACAGGGGGTCAGACCCAGTACTTC. Its protein is CASSLAAGTGGQTQYF.

This clonotype was observed a few times. This sequence joins TRBV30 and TRBJ1-1; D is unclear. Germline CDR1 reads GTSNPN; CDR2 reads SVGIG (reference sequence). V was trimmed by 5 bases and J by 0 bases, leaving 7 bases between them. This CDR3 spans 12 amino acids. The CDR3 nucleotides read TGTGCCTGGGAAGGGATGAACACTGAAGCTTTCTTT. Its translation: CAWEGMNTEAFF.

Ten or more counts support this clonotype. This chain joins TRBV29-1 and TRBJ1-1; D remains unclear. The length of the CDR3 is 14 residues. Germline loops: CDR1 SQVTM, CDR2 ANQGSEA. Trimming took off 6 bases at V and 1 base at J, with 15 bases between the two ends. The CDR3 loop is CSVRATEKNTEAFF. The CDR3 DNA is TGCAGCGTGAGGGCGACGGAAAAGAACACTGAAGCTTTCTTT.

The V gene is TRBV25-1, the J gene TRBJ1-1; maybe TRBD1 (5 bases). Trimming stripped 1 base from V and 11 bases from J, with 11 bases between. Germline V lookup: CDR1 MGHDK, CDR2 SYGVNS. There are 12 residues in the CDR3. Here the CDR3 DNA reads TGTGCCAGCAGTGAATGGGGGACGATCGCTTTCTTT. Its translation is CASSEWGTIAFF. Combining the CDR3 with reference TRBV25-1 and TRBJ1-1 gives the whole variable domain EADIYQTPRYLVIGTGKKITLECSQTMGHDKMYWYQQDPGMELHLIHYSYGVNSTEKGDLSSESTVSRIRTEHFPLTLESARPSHTSQYLCASSEWGTIAFFGQGTRLTVV.

This clonotype was recorded many times. The chain recombines TRBV29-1 with TRBJ2-7; 9 nucleotides match TRBD1. The V segment lost 2 bases and the J segment 3 bases; nucleotides outside the gene matches: 5. CDR1 SQVTM and CDR2 ANQGSEA come from the germline V gene. The CDR3 contains 14 residues. This chain's CDR3 is CSVELQGQGYEQYF. The CDR3 nucleotides are TGCAGCGTTGAACTCCAGGGACAGGGCTACGAGCAGTACTTC.

The chain is built from TRBV3-1 and TRBJ2-2; 12 positions match TRBD1. The V and J ends lost 4 bases and 6 bases, in that order; junction bases with no gene match: 3. This CDR3 comprises 15 residues. CDR1 LGHDT and CDR2 YNNKEL come from the germline V gene (reference sequence). CDR3 nucleotide sequence: TGTGCCAGCAGCCCGGGACAGGGGGCTCCCGGGGAGCTGTTTTTT. Translated, it gives CASSPGQGAPGELFF.

This clonotype was detected ten times or more. The genes are TRBV7-6 and TRBJ1-6, with D possibly matching TRBD1 (5 bases). The germline V and J ends were trimmed by 5 bases and 11 bases, with 16 bases remaining between them. Germline assignment: CDR1 SGHVS and CDR2 FNYEAQ. This CDR3 contains 14 residues. The CDR3 protein is CASSPGQGGAPLHF. Written as DNA, the CDR3 is TGTGCCAGCAGCCCAGGACAAGGTGGGGCACCCCTCCACTTT.

This clonotype has ten or more counts. This chain uses TRBV5-1 with TRBJ1-4; D remains unclear. Trimming removed 0 bases from V and 4 bases from J, with 7 bases in between. The CDR3 is made up of 14 amino acids. Germline CDR1 and CDR2: SGHRS and YFSETQ. The CDR3 region has the DNA TGCGCCAGCAGCTTGGAAGGGATTAATGAAAAACTGTTTTTT. It codes for CASSLEGINEKLFF.

This clonotype has a count of ten or more. J is TRBJ2-3 and V is TRBV7-9; TRBD2 might be the D (5 bases). CDR1 is SEHNR and CDR2 is FQNEAQ in the germline V gene (reference sequence). The CDR3 runs 13 residues. V was pared by 5 bases and J by 4 bases, with 10 bases between. DNA for the CDR3: TGTGCCAGCAGCGGGGTGGGAGCAGATACGCAGTATTTT. Amino acid sequence: CASSGVGADTQYF.

This clonotype was seen ten or more times. The germline gene is not matched at one end of the junction; a read error may be the cause. This chain uses TRBV3-1 with TRBJ2-1, with a weak D call TRBD2 (6 bases). The germline V gene encodes CDR1 LGHDT and CDR2 YNNKEL (reference sequence). CDR3 length equals 13 residues. The CDR3 coding sequence is TGTGCCAGCAGGCAAGGGACTTACAATGAGCAGTTCTTC. It is translated as CASRQGTYNEQFF.

This clonotype was observed at least ten times. The rearrangement joins TRBV30 to TRBJ2-1; D may correspond to TRBD1 or TRBD2 (6 bases each). The CDR3 covers 13 residues. Looked up from germline, CDR1 is GTSNPN and CDR2 is SVGIG (reference sequence). The V gene lost 5 bases and the J gene lost 6 bases, with 14 bases spanning the gap. The CDR3 DNA is TGTGCCTGGGCTCCGGGGGCTGGCAATGAGCAGTTCTTC. Translating it yields CAWAPGAGNEQFF.

This clonotype was observed at least ten times. The J gene is TRBJ2-3, the V gene TRBV12-3 or TRBV12-4; D perhaps matches TRBD2 (5 bases). V dropped 2 bases and J dropped 3 bases, with 30 bases sitting between them. The CDR3 is made up of 21 amino acids. The CDR3 nucleotides read TGTGCCAGCAGTTTATTGAGCTCGACGAGCGGAGAACCCCCTCCGACAGATACGCAGTATTTT. Translated: CASSLLSSTSGEPPPTDTQYF.

The genes are TRBV5-6 and TRBJ2-1; the match to TRBD2 covers 10 bases. V lost 3 bases, J lost 4 bases, and 4 bases stayed unmatched. The length of the CDR3 is 15 residues. The germline gives CDR1 SGHDT, CDR2 YYEEEE. The CDR3 protein is CASSYSGGYYNEQFF. The CDR3 bases are TGTGCCAGCAGCTATAGCGGGGGGTATTACAATGAGCAGTTCTTC. Drawing the rest from reference TRBV5-6 and TRBJ2-1, the complete variable domain is DAGVTQSPTHLIKTRGQQVTLRCSPKSGHDTVSWYQQALGQGPQFIFQYYEEEERQRGNFPDRFSGHQFPNYSSELNVNALLLGDSALYLCASSYSGGYYNEQFFGPGTRLTVL.

This sequence joins TRBV27 and TRBJ2-2, with D perhaps TRBD1 or TRBD2 (6 bases each). The germline gives CDR1 MNHEY, CDR2 SMNVEV (reference sequence). This CDR3 has 15 amino acids. V lost 5 bases and J 7 bases, leaving 17 bases between the germline ends. This chain's CDR3 is CASSPLGGSGGELFF. In DNA, the CDR3 is TGTGCCAGCAGTCCATTGGGGGGCTCGGGCGGGGAGCTGTTTTTT.

This clonotype was counted between two and nine times. This chain joins TRBV6-2 or TRBV6-3 and TRBJ2-3; possibly TRBD2 for D (7 bases). The V end was cut by 5 bases, the J end by 3 bases, with 15 bases between. The CDR3 is 15 residues long. Germline CDR1 reads MNHEY; CDR2 reads SVGEGT. CDR3 DNA sequence: TGTGCCAGCAGTCCTGCGGGGGCGACGACAGATACGCAGTATTTT. Encoded protein: CASSPAGATTDTQYF.